The 25 T cell receptor beta chains presented below share a single source sample, sequenced in a study of metastatic and nonmetastatic thyroid tumors (dated by TCRdb to the early 2020s). None of the patients had been given any treatment before thyroid surgery. Library generation was performed with PCR. TCRdb lists the instrument as Illumina HiSeq 4000. TCRdb reworked the public reads: Q25 trimming with fastp, MiXCR clone assembly, productive beta chains retained. The sample table records 24,000 or so clones; 9.5% to 12% of these occur just once. Of the sample, more than 25% is held by the ten largest clones. Sample: blood. Every receptor here comes from a female donor with papillary thyroid cancer or a benign thyroid nodule (not recorded which). Some clones in this sample may be carry-over from other donors' samples.

As regards this clone: This may come from a read error, since a much larger clone is one base off. Other DNA sequences within the sample encode an identical CDR3. The chain is built from TRBV28 and TRBJ1-2, with D unresolved. The CDR3 runs to 14 residues. V was pared by 9 bases and J by 8 bases, with 22 bases between. CDR1 and CDR2 (germline): MDHEN, SYDVKM. CDR3 amino acids: CASSLGSGFSGYTF. The DNA for the CDR3 is TGTGCCAGTAGTCTGGGGTCGGGATTTTCCGGCTACACCTTC.

This chain connects TRBV20-1 to TRBJ2-3, with D perhaps TRBD1 (5 bases). The length of the CDR3 is 12 residues. Germline-derived CDR1 and CDR2 are DFQATT and SNEGSKA (reference sequence). The ends were cut back, 1 base at V and 4 bases at J, with 6 bases in the middle. The CDR3 spells CSARVGADTQYF. In nucleotides, the CDR3 is TGCAGTGCTAGAGTAGGGGCAGATACGCAGTATTTT.

This clone was seen a handful of times. A much larger clonotype is one base distant, so this may be a read error. The genes are TRBV11-1 and TRBJ2-2; D might be TRBD1 (6 bases). CDR1 SGHAT and CDR2 FQDESV come from the germline V gene (reference sequence). The CDR3 totals 16 residues. This CDR3 is CVSSLGTTTNTGELFF. As DNA, the CDR3 is TGTGTCAGCAGCCTTGGGACAACAACGAACACCGGGGAGCTGTTTTTT. Using reference TRBV11-1 and TRBJ2-2 for the parts outside the CDR3, the full variable domain is EAEVAQSPRYKITEKSQAVAFWCDPISGHATLYWYRQILGQGPELLVQFQDESVVDDSQLPKDRFSAERLKGVDSTLKIQPAELGDSAMYLCVSSLGTTTNTGELFFGEGSRLTVL.

J is TRBJ1-5 and V is TRBV2; tentatively, D is TRBD1 (6 bases). CDR3 length: 18 residues. Germline CDR1 reads SNHLY; CDR2 reads FYNNEI. The V gene lost 3 bases and the J gene lost 12 bases, with 30 bases spanning the gap. CDR3 protein: CASSDGGRQADSNQNQHF. In DNA form, the CDR3 reads TGTGCCAGCAGTGATGGGGGTCGACAGGCCGATAGCAATCAGAACCAGCATTTT. Variable domain in full (rest from reference TRBV2 and TRBJ1-5): EPEVTQTPSHQVTQMGQEVILRCVPISNHLYFYWYRQILGQKVEFLVSFYNNEISEKSEIFDDQFSVERPDGSNFTLKIRSTKLEDSAMYFCASSDGGRQADSNQNQHFGDGTRLSIL.

This clone was recorded many times. The V and J genes are TRBV20-1 and TRBJ2-7, with 11 bases identical to TRBD2. The CDR3 loop spans 18 amino acids. V lost 5 bases, J lost 5 bases, and 20 bases stayed unmatched. Germline CDR1 reads DFQATT; CDR2 reads SNEGSKA (reference sequence). CDR3 sequence: CSAEWWSGTSGFSHEQYF. CDR3 DNA sequence: TGCAGTGCTGAATGGTGGTCGGGGACTAGCGGTTTTAGTCACGAGCAGTACTTC.

This clone was observed many times. The chain combines TRBV6-2 or TRBV6-3 with TRBJ1-1; weak D call: TRBD1 (5 bases). Per the germline V gene, CDR1 is MNHEY and CDR2 is SVGEGT. There are 15 residues in the CDR3. Trimming took 7 bases from V and 7 from J, leaving 22 bases between them. As DNA, the CDR3 is TGTGCCAGCAACGGAGGGGCGGCCCGCGCTGATGAAGCTTTCTTT. Its translation is CASNGGAARADEAFF.

This clone was recorded at least ten times. The J gene is TRBJ2-6, the V gene TRBV4-1; TRBD1 might be the D (5 bases). Trimming pared 4 bases from V and 2 bases from J, leaving 15 bases between. CDR1 and CDR2 from the germline V gene are MGHRA and YSYEKL. The CDR3 is made up of 17 amino acids. The CDR3 DNA reads as TGCGCCAGCAGCCGTCCTCTACAGGTAACTGGGGCCAACGTCCTGACTTTC. Its protein is CASSRPLQVTGANVLTF.

This clone was detected many times. The chain uses TRBV24-1 and TRBJ2-3, with D tentatively TRBD1 or TRBD2 (6 bases each). Germline V gene data show CDR1 as KGHDR and CDR2 as SFDVKD. Trimming took off 1 base at V and 4 bases at J, with 14 bases between the two ends. The CDR3 has 16 amino acids. CDR3 sequence: CATSDFRRGMADTQYF. CDR3 DNA sequence: TGTGCCACCAGTGATTTTCGGAGGGGGATGGCAGATACGCAGTATTTT.

The genes are TRBV9 and TRBJ2-5, with 8 bases lining up with TRBD1. The CDR3 spans 15 residues. Per the germline V gene, CDR1 is SGDLS and CDR2 is YYNGEE. V trimming: 7 bases; J trimming: 0 bases; junction bases outside the gene matches: 8. The CDR3 DNA sequence: TGTGCCAGCGGGGTGACAGGGGAGTACCAAGAGACCCAGTACTTC. Its translation is CASGVTGEYQETQYF.

Ten or more counts support this clone. The V and J genes are TRBV4-1 and TRBJ1-1; tentative D call: TRBD1 (6 bases). Germline V CDR1 and CDR2: MGHRA, YSYEKL. CDR3 size: 14 residues. Trimming removed 0 bases from V and 4 bases from J, with 9 bases in between. CDR3 residues: CASSQDRTATEAFF. CDR3 sequence (DNA): TGCGCCAGCAGCCAAGATCGGACAGCCACTGAAGCTTTCTTT.

This clone came up a few times. One base away lies a much larger clone, so this may be a sequencing read error. Other DNA variants within this sample encode the same CDR3. The rearrangement joins TRBV29-1 to TRBJ1-1; D gene ambiguous. The germline gives CDR1 SQVTM, CDR2 ANQGSEA. The ends were cut back, 3 bases at V and 5 bases at J, with 7 bases in the middle. This CDR3 comprises 11 residues. CDR3 DNA sequence: TGCAGCGTTGATCCCGGTACTGAAGCTTTCTTT. Its translation is CSVDPGTEAFF. Combining the CDR3 with reference TRBV29-1 and TRBJ1-1 gives the whole variable domain SAVISQKPSRDICQRGTSLTIQCQVDSQVTMMFWYRQQPGQSLTLIATANQGSEATYESGFVIDKFPISRPNLTFSTLTVSNMSPEDSSIYLCSVDPGTEAFFGQGTRLTVV.

This clone was detected ten times or more. The chain carries TRBV2 and TRBJ1-2; TRBD1 agrees at 8 bases. CDR3 length equals 15 residues. Germline V gene sequence: CDR1 SNHLY, CDR2 FYNNEI. V gave up 5 bases and J gave up 7 bases; unmatched junction bases: 12. CDR3 DNA: TGTGCCAGCAGTACGGTCGGACAGGGTCTGGGTGGCTACACCTTC. This encodes CASSTVGQGLGGYTF.

This sequence joins TRBV7-2 and TRBJ2-5; 11 bases match TRBD2. This CDR3 region has 16 residues. The germline V gene has CDR1 SGHTA and CDR2 FQGNSA. After removal of 3 bases from V and 6 bases from J, the junction contained 9 bases not matched to a gene. The CDR3 coding sequence is TGTGCCAGCAGCTTGGGGCTAGCGGGAGGCTTGCAGACCCAGTACTTC. It yields the protein CASSLGLAGGLQTQYF.

In this sample, this clone turned up many times. Other DNA sequences in the sample encode the same CDR3. CDR3 nucleotides: TGTGCCAGCAGTTTCGGGACAGGGGATAATTCACCCCTCCACTTT. It specifies CASSFGTGDNSPLHF. The chain has TRBV12-3 or TRBV12-4 and TRBJ1-6, with 10 bases identical to TRBD1. Trimming at V came to 3 bases and at J to 5 bases, leaving 1 base not matched to a gene. The CDR3 covers 15 residues.

The sample holds a few counts of this clone. The chain has TRBV5-5 and TRBJ2-5; D perhaps matches TRBD2 (6 bases). CDR1 is SGHKS, CDR2 YYEKEE, per germline (reference sequence). This CDR3 contains 13 residues. The germline V and J ends were trimmed by 0 bases and 4 bases, with 7 bases remaining between them. The CDR3 nucleotides read TGTGCCAGCAGCTTGGGGGGGGTAGAGACCCAGTACTTC. The encoded protein is CASSLGGVETQYF.

The sample holds many counts of this clone. A single base separates this from a much larger clone, so it may be a read error. The chain employs TRBV20-1 and TRBJ2-7; TRBD2 agrees at 10 bases. Germline CDR1 DFQATT, CDR2 SNEGSKA (reference sequence). This CDR3 region has 15 residues. CDR3 in amino acids: CSARDASGSSYERYF. Written as DNA, the CDR3 is TGCAGTGCTAGAGATGCTAGCGGGAGTTCCTACGAGCGGTACTTC.

Many counts were recorded for this clone. V and J are TRBV12-3 or TRBV12-4 and TRBJ1-5; the match to TRBD1 covers 7 bases. With 6 bases clipped from V and 5 bases from J, the junction kept 7 bases outside the gene matches. This CDR3 comprises 14 residues. CDR3 residues: CASSKRQGYQPQHF. CDR3 nucleotides: TGTGCCAGCAGCAAGCGACAGGGTTATCAGCCCCAGCATTTT.

This clone was counted only a few times. Possible read error: a much larger clone is one base away. The sample has other DNA sequences that encode this CDR3 too. V gene TRBV28 combines with J gene TRBJ1-4; weak D call: TRBD1 (5 bases). The germline CDR1 and CDR2 sequences are MDHEN and SYDVKM. The CDR3 runs to 14 residues. In DNA, the CDR3 is TGCGCCAGCAGCCCGGGACCAACTAATGAAAAACTGTTTTTT. It encodes CASSPGPTNEKLFF.

This clone has at least ten counts. J is TRBJ2-7 and V is TRBV20-1, with a possible D match to TRBD2 (5 bases). Trimming took 1 base from V and 0 from J, leaving 16 bases between them. Germline V gene lookup returns CDR1 DFQATT and CDR2 SNEGSKA (reference sequence). The CDR3 is 16 residues long. CDR3 DNA sequence: TGCAGTGCTAGAGCGGATCGGGATTTATACTCCTACGAGCAGTACTTC. Translated, it gives CSARADRDLYSYEQYF.

This clone was counted at least ten times. One end of the junction varies from germline; a read error may be responsible. The sample has other DNA sequences that encode this CDR3 too. The chain couples TRBV11-3 to TRBJ2-1; the D is unclear. Germline CDR1 SGHNT, CDR2 YENEEA. The CDR3 is 13 residues long. Here the CDR3 DNA reads TGTGCCAGCAGCTCATTTGACGACGATGAGCAGCTCTTC. Its protein product is CASSSFDDDEQLF. The complete variable domain, with remaining parts taken from reference TRBV11-3 and TRBJ2-1, reads EAGVVQSPRYKIIEKKQPVAFWCNPISGHNTLYWYLQNLGQGPELLIRYENEEAVDDSQLPKDRFSAERLKGVDSTLKIQPAELGDSAVYLCASSSFDDDEQLFGPGTRLTVL.

Many counts were recorded for this clone. The chain combines TRBV6-1 with TRBJ1-1; 7 bases match TRBD1. Germline trimming cut 8 bases from V and 4 bases from J; bases unmatched to any gene: 13. CDR3 size: 15 residues. The germline V gene has CDR1 MNHNS and CDR2 SASEGT. The CDR3 DNA is TGTGCCAGCTCGAAACAGGGGTTTGGTAGCACTGAAGCTTTCTTT. Translating it yields CASSKQGFGSTEAFF.

This clone has a handful of counts. The chain joins TRBV6-1 to TRBJ1-2; weak D call: TRBD1 (5 bases). This CDR3 is built from 15 residues. Between the trimmed V and J ends, which lost 3 bases and 4 bases, there was a span of 15 bases. Germline V CDR1 and CDR2: MNHNS, SASEGT. CDR3 amino acids: CASSDSGLCCYGYTF. CDR3 nucleotides: TGTGCCAGCAGTGATTCAGGGTTATGTTGCTATGGCTACACCTTC.

This clone was recorded at least ten times. This chain uses TRBV5-1 with TRBJ2-5; D gene ambiguous. The germline CDR1 and CDR2 sequences are SGHRS and YFSETQ. The CDR3 covers 12 residues. Trimming left V 2 bases short and J 3 bases short, with 5 bases between. This CDR3 reads CASSFGKETQYF. In DNA form, the CDR3 reads TGCGCCAGCAGCTTTGGGAAAGAGACCCAGTACTTC.

The CDR3 DNA is TGCGCCAGCAGCCGAGCTAGCGGGGGAGCATACAATGAGCAGTTCTTC. Encoded protein: CASSRASGGAYNEQFF. The chain couples TRBV5-1 to TRBJ2-1, with 10 positions matching TRBD2. CDR1 is SGHRS, CDR2 YFSETQ, per germline. The CDR3 spans 16 residues. V lost 4 bases to trimming and J lost 4 bases; unmatched junction nucleotides: 8.

By share, this clone ranks as medium-sized (0.01 to 0.1%). This same CDR3 is encoded by further DNA sequences in the sample. The chain couples TRBV6-1 to TRBJ2-1, with D unresolved. CDR1 and CDR2 from the germline V gene are MNHNS and SASEGT. The V gene lost 8 bases and the J gene lost 8 bases, with 16 bases spanning the gap. The CDR3 is 13 residues long. DNA for the CDR3: TGTGCCAGCGAGACGGGTCTCCAAGATGAGCAGTTCTTC. Protein: CASETGLQDEQFF.